A selection of T cell receptor beta chains follows, all from one sample in a study of T cell changes during pregnancy in multiple sclerosis. The assay was immunoSEQ multiplex PCR, and TCRdb's table has in-frame clones only and misses some. The profile covers approximately 64,000 clones, with about 90% appearing a single time and about 2% taken by the ten largest. Sequences were derived from peripheral blood, sampled in the second trimester of pregnancy. The receptors derive from a female donor in good health, enrolled as a control in a pregnancy study. Both conserved end residues are part of each CDR3. The D gene is left open where the match is weak. Rows give clone size only sometimes, using once, few, many, or a class for an expanded clone.

CASSPGTGLPEAFF	TGTGCCAGCAGCCCCGGGACAGGGCTACCTGAAGCTTTCTTT	TRBD1	TRBV7-8	TRBJ1-1	-
CASRERQGANEQFF	TGTGCCAGCCGGGAACGACAGGGGGCCAATGAGCAGTTCTTC	TRBD1	TRBV6-5	TRBJ2-1	-
CASRTERQPQHF	TGTGCCAGCAGAACCGAGCGTCAGCCCCAGCATTTT	-	TRBV28	TRBJ1-5	-
CASSITSGRAYEQYF	TGTGCCAGTAGTATCACTAGCGGGAGGGCCTACGAGCAGTACTTC	TRBD2	TRBV19	TRBJ2-7	-
CASRVVGQGEAFF	TGTGCCAGCAGGGTCGTGGGACAGGGTGAAGCTTTCTTT	TRBD1	TRBV2	TRBJ1-1	-
CAWSRIRAAYGYTF	TGTGCCTGGAGTAGAATCAGGGCTGCCTATGGCTACACCTTC	-	TRBV30	TRBJ1-2	-
CASSPWGRGSYEQFF	TGTGCCAGCTCACCATGGGGCAGGGGTTCCTATGAGCAGTTCTTC	-	TRBV18	TRBJ2-1	-
CASSLVLEPILPDTQYF	TGTGCCAGCAGTTTGGTATTAGAGCCGATCTTACCAGATACGCAGTATTTT	-	TRBV27	TRBJ2-3	-
CASSYRGNTEAFF	TGCGCCAGCAGCTACAGGGGGAACACTGAAGCTTTCTTT	TRBD1	TRBV5-1	TRBJ1-1	-
CASSLGDRGYTDTQYF	TGCGCCAGCAGCTTGGGGGACAGGGGATACACAGATACGCAGTATTTT	TRBD1	TRBV5-1	TRBJ2-3	-
CASSLVSGDGYTF	TGTGCCAGCAGCTTAGTCTCCGGGGATGGCTACACCTTC	-	TRBV7-9	TRBJ1-2	-
CASSLEQGNGYTF	TGTGCCAGCAGCTTAGAGCAGGGTAATGGCTACACCTTC	-	TRBV7-9	TRBJ1-2	-
CASSLLAAEQYF	TGTGCCAGCAGCCTATTAGCCGCCGAGCAGTACTTC	-	TRBV7-9	TRBJ2-7	-
CASSYNGGGPETQYF	TGTGCCAGCAGTTACAACGGGGGGGGGCCGGAGACCCAGTACTTC	TRBD2	TRBV6-5	TRBJ2-5	-
CASSIAWGGARDTQYF	TGTGCCAGTAGTATAGCATGGGGAGGAGCCAGGGATACGCAGTATTTT	-	TRBV19	TRBJ2-3	-
CASSAGTGGNEKLFF	TGTGCCAGCTCAGCTGGGACAGGCGGGAATGAAAAACTGTTTTTT	TRBD1	TRBV18	TRBJ1-4	-
CASSRSLQETQYF	TGTGCCAGTAGTAGGAGTCTCCAAGAGACCCAGTACTTC	-	TRBV19	TRBJ2-5	-
CASRAGGSGELFF	TGTGCCAGCAGGGCAGGGGGAAGCGGGGAGCTGTTTTTT	TRBD1	TRBV6-1	TRBJ2-2	-
CASSEFRQGQETQYF	TGTGCCAGCAGTGAATTTAGGCAGGGGCAAGAGACCCAGTACTTC	-	TRBV25-1	TRBJ2-5	-
CASSQDLETGGYNSPLHF	TGCGCCAGCAGCCAAGATCTGGAGACAGGGGGTTATAATTCACCCCTCCACTTT	TRBD1	TRBV4-1	TRBJ1-6	-
CAIRDRGRGNEQYF	TGTGCCATCAGGGACAGGGGGCGTGGGAACGAGCAGTACTTC	TRBD1	TRBV10-3	TRBJ2-7	-
CASSVDRGHYATEAFF	TGTGCCAGCAGTGTAGACAGGGGCCACTATGCTACTGAAGCTTTCTTT	TRBD1	TRBV2	TRBJ1-1	-
CASSQTDRGGFRGELFF	TGCGCCAGCAGTCAAACCGACCGGGGGGGATTTCGCGGGGAGCTGTTTTTT	TRBD2	TRBV23-1	TRBJ2-2	-
CASSVSGSRSYEQYF	TGTGCCAGCAGCGTATCCGGGTCCCGCTCCTACGAGCAGTACTTC	-	TRBV9	TRBJ2-7	-
CASSIEGFAPLHF	TGTGCCAGTAGTATTGAGGGTTTCGCACCCCTCCACTTT	-	TRBV19	TRBJ1-6	-
CASSLEIGTSDINEQFF	TGTGCCAGCAGCTTAGAAATCGGGACTAGCGATATAAATGAGCAGTTCTTC	TRBD2	TRBV11-2	TRBJ2-1	-
CASSLVGGNYNEQFF	TGTGCCAGCAGCTTAGTGGGCGGGAATTACAATGAGCAGTTCTTC	-	TRBV13	TRBJ2-1	-
CASSLGGDAEAFF	TGTGCCAGCAGCTTAGGGGGGGACGCTGAAGCTTTCTTT	-	TRBV7-9	TRBJ1-1	-
CASSPGGTGGRGGELFF	TGTGCCAGCAGCCCAGGCGGGACAGGGGGCAGGGGCGGGGAGCTGTTTTTT	TRBD1	TRBV7-2	TRBJ2-2	-
CASSFFSGGAYEQYF	TGTGCCAGCAGTTTTTTTAGCGGGGGTGCCTACGAGCAGTACTTC	TRBD2	TRBV27	TRBJ2-7	-
CASSLRQGGGETQYF	TGTGCCAGCAGCTTACGCCAGGGAGGAGGAGAGACCCAGTACTTC	-	TRBV11-2	TRBJ2-5	few
CASRSGGPGNTIYF	TGCGCCAGCAGATCAGGGGGCCCAGGAAACACCATATATTTT	TRBD1	TRBV10-2	TRBJ1-3	-
CASSLRRGPQMNTEAFF	TGTGCCAGCAGCTTGAGGAGGGGGCCCCAAATGAACACTGAAGCTTTCTTT	TRBD1	TRBV7-2	TRBJ1-1	-